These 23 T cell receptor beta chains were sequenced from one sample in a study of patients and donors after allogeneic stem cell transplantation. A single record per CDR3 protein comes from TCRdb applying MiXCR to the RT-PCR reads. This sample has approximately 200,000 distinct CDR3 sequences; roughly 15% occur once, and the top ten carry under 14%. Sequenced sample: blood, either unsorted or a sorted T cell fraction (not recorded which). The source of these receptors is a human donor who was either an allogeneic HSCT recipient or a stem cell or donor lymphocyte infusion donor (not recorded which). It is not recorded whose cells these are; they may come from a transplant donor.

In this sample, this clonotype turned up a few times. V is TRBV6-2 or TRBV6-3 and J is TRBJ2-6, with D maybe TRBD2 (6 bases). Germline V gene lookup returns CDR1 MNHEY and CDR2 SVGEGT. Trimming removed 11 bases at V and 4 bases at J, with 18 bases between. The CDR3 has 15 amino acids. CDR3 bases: TGTGCCGCCCTGAGGCGGGGATCAGGGGCCAACGTCCTGACTTTC. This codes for CAALRRGSGANVLTF.

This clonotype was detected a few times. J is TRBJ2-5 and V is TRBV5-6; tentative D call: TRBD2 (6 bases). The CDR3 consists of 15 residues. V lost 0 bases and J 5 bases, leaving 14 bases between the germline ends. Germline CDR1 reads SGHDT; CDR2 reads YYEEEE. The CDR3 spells CASSLVRGTRETQYF. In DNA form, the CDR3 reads TGTGCCAGCAGCTTGGTCCGGGGGACGCGGGAGACCCAGTACTTC. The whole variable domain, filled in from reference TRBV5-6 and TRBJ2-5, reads DAGVTQSPTHLIKTRGQQVTLRCSPKSGHDTVSWYQQALGQGPQFIFQYYEEEERQRGNFPDRFSGHQFPNYSSELNVNALLLGDSALYLCASSLVRGTRETQYFGPGTRLLVL.

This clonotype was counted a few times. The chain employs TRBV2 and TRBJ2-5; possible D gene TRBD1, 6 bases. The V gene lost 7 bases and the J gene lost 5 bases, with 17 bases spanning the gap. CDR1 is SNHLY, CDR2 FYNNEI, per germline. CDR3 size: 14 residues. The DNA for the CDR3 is TGTGCCAGCACCCGGGACATTATGGGGGAGACCCAGTACTTC. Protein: CASTRDIMGETQYF.

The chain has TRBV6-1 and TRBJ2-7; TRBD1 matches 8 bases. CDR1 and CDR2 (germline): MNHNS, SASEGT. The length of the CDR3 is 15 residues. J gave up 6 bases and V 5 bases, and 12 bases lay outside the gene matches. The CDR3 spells CASSTYLDRAGEQYF. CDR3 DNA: TGTGCCAGCAGTACTTACCTGGACAGGGCGGGCGAGCAGTACTTC.

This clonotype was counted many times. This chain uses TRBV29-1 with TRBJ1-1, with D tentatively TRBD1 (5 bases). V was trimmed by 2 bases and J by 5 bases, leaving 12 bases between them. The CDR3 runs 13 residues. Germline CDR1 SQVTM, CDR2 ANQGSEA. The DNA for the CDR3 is TGCAGCGTTGAAAGGGGTTGGGGGACTGAAGCTTTCTTT. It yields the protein CSVERGWGTEAFF. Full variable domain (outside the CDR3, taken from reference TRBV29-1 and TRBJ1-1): SAVISQKPSRDICQRGTSLTIQCQVDSQVTMMFWYRQQPGQSLTLIATANQGSEATYESGFVIDKFPISRPNLTFSTLTVSNMSPEDSSIYLCSVERGWGTEAFFGQGTRLTVV.

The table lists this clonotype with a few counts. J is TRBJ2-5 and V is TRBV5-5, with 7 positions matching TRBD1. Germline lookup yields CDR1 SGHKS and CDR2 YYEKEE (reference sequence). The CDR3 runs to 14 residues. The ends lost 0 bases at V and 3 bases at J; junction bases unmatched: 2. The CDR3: CASSLGTGKETQYF. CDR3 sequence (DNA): TGTGCCAGCAGCTTGGGGACAGGCAAAGAGACCCAGTACTTC.

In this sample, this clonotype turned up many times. CDR3: CSAKTGGMGNQPQHF. DNA for the CDR3: TGCAGTGCTAAAACAGGGGGCATGGGCAATCAGCCCCAGCATTTT. The rearrangement uses TRBV20-1 and TRBJ1-5; 9 bases line up with TRBD1. CDR3 length: 15 residues. With V trimmed by 4 bases and J by 2 bases, 6 bases remained unmatched. CDR1 is DFQATT, CDR2 SNEGSKA, per germline (reference sequence).

The CDR3 DNA follows: TGTGCCAGCAGCTTACTAGCGGGTGCAGATACGCAGTATTTT. It yields the protein CASSLLAGADTQYF. The gene calls are TRBV5-4 and TRBJ2-3; 9 positions agree with TRBD2. Per the germline V gene, CDR1 is SGHNT and CDR2 is YYREEE (reference sequence). This CDR3 comprises 14 residues. The trim removed 2 bases at V and 4 bases at J, leaving 2 bases unmatched.

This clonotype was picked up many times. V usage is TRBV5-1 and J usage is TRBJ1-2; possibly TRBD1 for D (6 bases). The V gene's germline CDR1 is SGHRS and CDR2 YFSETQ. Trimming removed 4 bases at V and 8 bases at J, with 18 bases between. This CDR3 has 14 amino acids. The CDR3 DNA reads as TGCGCCAGCAGCCCGGGGGGGCAGTCCTTCGGCTACACCTTC. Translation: CASSPGGQSFGYTF.

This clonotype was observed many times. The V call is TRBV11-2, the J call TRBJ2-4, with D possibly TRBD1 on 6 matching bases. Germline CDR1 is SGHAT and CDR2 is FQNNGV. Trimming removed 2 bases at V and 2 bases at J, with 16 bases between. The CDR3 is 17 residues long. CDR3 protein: CASSLSRVRGSKNIQYF. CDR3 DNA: TGTGCCAGCAGCTTAAGTCGGGTCAGGGGTTCCAAAAACATTCAGTACTTC.

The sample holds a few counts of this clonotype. CDR3 sequence: CSARGPQGRFF. In DNA, the CDR3 is TGCAGTGCTAGAGGCCCCCAGGGACGGTTCTTC. V is TRBV20-1 and J is TRBJ2-1; either TRBD1 or TRBD2 may fit D (5 bases each). The CDR3 is made up of 11 amino acids. Germline values: CDR1 DFQATT, CDR2 SNEGSKA (reference sequence). The germline V and J ends were trimmed by 1 base and 15 bases, with 13 bases remaining between them.

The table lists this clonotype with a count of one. The chain's CDR3 is CASSLRDLRGVYEQYF. CDR3 nucleotides: TGCGCCAGCAGCTTGAGGGATCTCCGGGGGGTTTACGAGCAGTACTTC. V is TRBV5-1 and J is TRBJ2-7; 7 nucleotides match TRBD2. V lost 1 base to trimming and J lost 4 bases; unmatched junction nucleotides: 11. The germline CDR1 and CDR2 sequences are SGHRS and YFSETQ. The CDR3 has 16 residues.

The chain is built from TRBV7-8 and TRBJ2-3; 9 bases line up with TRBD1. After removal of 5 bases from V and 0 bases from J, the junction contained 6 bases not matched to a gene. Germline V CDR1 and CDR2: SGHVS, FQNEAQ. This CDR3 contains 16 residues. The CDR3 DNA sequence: TGTGCCAGCAGCCTACAGGGGGCTCTCAGCACAGATACGCAGTATTTT. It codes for CASSLQGALSTDTQYF. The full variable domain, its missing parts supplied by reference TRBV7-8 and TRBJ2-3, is GAGVSQSPRYKVAKRGQDVALRCDPISGHVSLFWYQQALGQGPEFLTYFQNEAQLDKSGLPSDRFFAERPEGSVSTLKIQRTQQEDSAVYLCASSLQGALSTDTQYFGPGTRLTVL.

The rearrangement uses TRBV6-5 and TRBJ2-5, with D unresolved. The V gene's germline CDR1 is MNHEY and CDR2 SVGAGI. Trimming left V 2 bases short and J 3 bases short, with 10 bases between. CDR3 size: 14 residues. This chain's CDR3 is CASSYGGKEETQYF. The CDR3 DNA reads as TGTGCCAGCAGTTACGGTGGGAAGGAAGAGACCCAGTACTTC.

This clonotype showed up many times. The CDR3 DNA follows: TGCAGTGCAACCGAAGGGGTCAACAATGAGCAGTTCTTC. It codes for CSATEGVNNEQFF. The chain carries TRBV20-1 and TRBJ2-1; D is possibly TRBD1 (5 bases). Germline assignment: CDR1 DFQATT and CDR2 SNEGSKA (reference sequence). Trimming took off 6 bases at V and 5 bases at J, with 14 bases between the two ends. This CDR3 has 13 amino acids.

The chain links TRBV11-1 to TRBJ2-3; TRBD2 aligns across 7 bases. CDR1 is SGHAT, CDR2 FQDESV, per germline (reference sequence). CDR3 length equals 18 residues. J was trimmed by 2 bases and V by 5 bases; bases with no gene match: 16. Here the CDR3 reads CASSPYRTTSSYTDTQYF. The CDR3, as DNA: TGTGCCAGCAGCCCCTACCGAACGACTAGCAGCTACACAGATACGCAGTATTTT.

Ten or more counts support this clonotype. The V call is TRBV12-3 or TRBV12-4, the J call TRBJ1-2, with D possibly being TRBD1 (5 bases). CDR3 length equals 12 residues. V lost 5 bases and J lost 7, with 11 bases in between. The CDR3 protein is CASSQGSGGYTF. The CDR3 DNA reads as TGTGCCAGCAGTCAGGGTTCGGGTGGCTACACCTTC.

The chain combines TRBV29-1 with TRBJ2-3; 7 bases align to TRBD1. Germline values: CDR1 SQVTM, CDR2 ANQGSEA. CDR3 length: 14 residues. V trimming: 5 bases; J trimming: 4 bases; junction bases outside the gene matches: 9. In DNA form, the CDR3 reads TGCAGCGTTTTAGACAGGGCCGACGCAGATACGCAGTATTTT. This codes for CSVLDRADADTQYF.

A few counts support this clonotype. CDR3 protein: CASRLRGPENEQFF. The DNA for the CDR3 is TGCGCCAGCAGGCTCAGGGGGCCAGAGAATGAGCAGTTCTTC. The rearrangement joins TRBV5-1 to TRBJ2-1; 8 bases align to TRBD1. J gave up 7 bases and V 5 bases, and 8 bases lay outside the gene matches. This CDR3 is built from 14 residues. Germline V gene data show CDR1 as SGHRS and CDR2 as YFSETQ.

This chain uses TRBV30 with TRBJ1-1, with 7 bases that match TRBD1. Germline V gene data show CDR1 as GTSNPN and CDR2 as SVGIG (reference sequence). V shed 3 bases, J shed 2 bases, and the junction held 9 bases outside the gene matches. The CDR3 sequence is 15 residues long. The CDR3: CAWSKWGTENTEAFF. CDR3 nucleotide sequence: TGTGCCTGGAGCAAATGGGGGACAGAAAACACTGAAGCTTTCTTT.

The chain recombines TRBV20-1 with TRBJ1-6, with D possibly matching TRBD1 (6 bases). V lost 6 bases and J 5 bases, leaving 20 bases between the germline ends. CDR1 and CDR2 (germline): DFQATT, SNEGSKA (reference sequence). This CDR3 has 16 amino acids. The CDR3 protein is CSAKILGARDNSPLHF. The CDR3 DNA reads TGCAGTGCCAAGATTCTGGGGGCGCGCGATAATTCACCCCTCCACTTT.

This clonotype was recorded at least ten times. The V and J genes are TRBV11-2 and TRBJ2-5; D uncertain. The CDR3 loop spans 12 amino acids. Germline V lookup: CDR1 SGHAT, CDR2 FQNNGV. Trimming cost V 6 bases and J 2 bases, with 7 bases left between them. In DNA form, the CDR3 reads TGTGCCAGCAGATTGGGGCAAGAGACCCAGTACTTC. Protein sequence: CASRLGQETQYF. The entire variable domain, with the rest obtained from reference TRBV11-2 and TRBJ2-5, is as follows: EAGVAQSPRYKIIEKRQSVAFWCNPISGHATLYWYQQILGQGPKLLIQFQNNGVVDDSQLPKDRFSAERLKGVDSTLKIQPAKLEDSAVYLCASRLGQETQYFGPGTRLLVL.

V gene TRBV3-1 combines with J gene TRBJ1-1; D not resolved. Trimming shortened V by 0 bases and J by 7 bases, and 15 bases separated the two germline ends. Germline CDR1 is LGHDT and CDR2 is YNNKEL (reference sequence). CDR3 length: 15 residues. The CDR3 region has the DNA TGTGCCAGCAGCCAAGATGCCACCTTAATGGGTGAAGCTTTCTTT. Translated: CASSQDATLMGEAFF.